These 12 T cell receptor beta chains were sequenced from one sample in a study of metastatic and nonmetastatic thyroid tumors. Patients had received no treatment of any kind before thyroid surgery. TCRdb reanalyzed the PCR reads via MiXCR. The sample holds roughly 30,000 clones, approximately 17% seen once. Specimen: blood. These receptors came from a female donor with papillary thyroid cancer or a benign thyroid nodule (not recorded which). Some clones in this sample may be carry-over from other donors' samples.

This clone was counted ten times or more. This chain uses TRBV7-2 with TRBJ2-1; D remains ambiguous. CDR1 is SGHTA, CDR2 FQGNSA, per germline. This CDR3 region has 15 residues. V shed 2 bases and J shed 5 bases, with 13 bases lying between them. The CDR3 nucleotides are TGTGCCAGCAGCTTACGCCCGGCCGCAGACAATGAGCAGTTCTTC. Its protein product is CASSLRPAADNEQFF.

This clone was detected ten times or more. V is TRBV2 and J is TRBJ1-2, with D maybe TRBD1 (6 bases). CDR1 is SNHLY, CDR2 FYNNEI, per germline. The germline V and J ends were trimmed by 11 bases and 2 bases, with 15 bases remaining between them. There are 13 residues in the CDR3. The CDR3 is CAGDRKTNYGYTF. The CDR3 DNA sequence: TGTGCCGGAGACAGGAAAACGAACTATGGCTACACCTTC.

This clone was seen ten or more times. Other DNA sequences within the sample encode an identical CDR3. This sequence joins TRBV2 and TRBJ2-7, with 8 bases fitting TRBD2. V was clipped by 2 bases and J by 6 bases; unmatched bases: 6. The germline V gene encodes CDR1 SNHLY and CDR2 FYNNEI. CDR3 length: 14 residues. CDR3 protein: CASSELSREVEQYF. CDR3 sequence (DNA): TGTGCCAGCAGTGAACTTTCGCGGGAGGTCGAGCAGTACTTC.

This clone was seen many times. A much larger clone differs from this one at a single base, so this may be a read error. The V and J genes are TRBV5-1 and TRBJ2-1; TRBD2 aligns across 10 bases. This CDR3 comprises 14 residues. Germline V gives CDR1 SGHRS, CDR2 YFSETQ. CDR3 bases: TGCGCCAGCAGCTTGGGACTAGCGGGTAATGAGCGGTTCTTC. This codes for CASSLGLAGNERFF.

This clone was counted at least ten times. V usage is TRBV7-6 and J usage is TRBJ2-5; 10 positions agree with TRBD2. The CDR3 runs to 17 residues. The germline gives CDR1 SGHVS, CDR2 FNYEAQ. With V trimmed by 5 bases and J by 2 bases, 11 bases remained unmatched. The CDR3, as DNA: TGTGCCAGCAGCCCAACCTTAGGACTAGCGGTACAAGAGACCCAGTACTTC. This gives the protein CASSPTLGLAVQETQYF.

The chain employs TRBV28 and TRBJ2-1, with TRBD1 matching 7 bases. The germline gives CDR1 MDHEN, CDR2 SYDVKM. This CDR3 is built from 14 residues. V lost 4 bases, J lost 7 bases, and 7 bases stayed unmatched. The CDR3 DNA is TGTGCCAGCAGTTCACAAGACAGGGTTAATGAGCAGTTCTTC. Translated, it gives CASSSQDRVNEQFF. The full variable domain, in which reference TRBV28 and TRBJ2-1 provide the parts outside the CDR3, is DVKVTQSSRYLVKRTGEKVFLECVQDMDHENMFWYRQDPGLGLRLIYFSYDVKMKEKGDIPEGYSVSREKKERFSLILESASTNQTSMYLCASSSQDRVNEQFFGPGTRLTVL.

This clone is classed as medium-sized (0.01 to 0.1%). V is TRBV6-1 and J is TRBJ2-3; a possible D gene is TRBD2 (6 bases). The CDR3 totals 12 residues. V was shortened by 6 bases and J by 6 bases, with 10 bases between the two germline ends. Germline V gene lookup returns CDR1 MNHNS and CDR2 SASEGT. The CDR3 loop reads CASRSAGDTQYF. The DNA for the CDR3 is TGTGCCAGCAGGTCCGCGGGGGATACGCAGTATTTT.

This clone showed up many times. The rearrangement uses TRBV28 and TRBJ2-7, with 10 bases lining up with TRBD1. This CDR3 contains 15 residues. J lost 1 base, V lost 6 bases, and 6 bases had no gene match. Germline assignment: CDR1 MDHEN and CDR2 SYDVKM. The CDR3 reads CASRKGQGISYEQYF. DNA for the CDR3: TGTGCCAGCAGAAAGGGACAGGGGATATCCTACGAGCAGTACTTC.

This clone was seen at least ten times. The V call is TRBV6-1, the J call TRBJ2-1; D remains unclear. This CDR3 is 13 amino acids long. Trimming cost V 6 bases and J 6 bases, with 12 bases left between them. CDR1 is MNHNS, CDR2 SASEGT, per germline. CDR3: CASSDTAGNEQFF. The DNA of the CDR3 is TGTGCCAGCAGCGACACGGCCGGCAATGAGCAGTTCTTC.

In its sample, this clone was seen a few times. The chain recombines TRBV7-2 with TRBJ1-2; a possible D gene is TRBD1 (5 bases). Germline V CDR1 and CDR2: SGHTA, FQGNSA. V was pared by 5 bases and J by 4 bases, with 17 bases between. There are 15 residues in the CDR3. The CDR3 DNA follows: TGTGCCAGCAGCCTACCAACAGGATACTTCTATGGCTACACCTTC. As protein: CASSLPTGYFYGYTF.

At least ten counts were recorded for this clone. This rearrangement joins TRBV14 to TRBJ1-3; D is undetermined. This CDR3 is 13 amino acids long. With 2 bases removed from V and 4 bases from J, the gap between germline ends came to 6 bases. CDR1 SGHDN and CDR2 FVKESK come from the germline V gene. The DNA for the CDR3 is TGTGCCAGCAGCCAAAACCACGGAAACACCATATATTTT. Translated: CASSQNHGNTIYF.

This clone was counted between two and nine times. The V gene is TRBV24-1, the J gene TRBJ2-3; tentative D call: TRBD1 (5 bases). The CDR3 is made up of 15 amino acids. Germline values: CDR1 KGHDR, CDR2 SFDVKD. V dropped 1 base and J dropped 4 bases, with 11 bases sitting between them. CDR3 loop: CATSDFSGNADTQYF. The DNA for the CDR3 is TGTGCCACCAGTGATTTTTCAGGGAATGCAGATACGCAGTATTTT.